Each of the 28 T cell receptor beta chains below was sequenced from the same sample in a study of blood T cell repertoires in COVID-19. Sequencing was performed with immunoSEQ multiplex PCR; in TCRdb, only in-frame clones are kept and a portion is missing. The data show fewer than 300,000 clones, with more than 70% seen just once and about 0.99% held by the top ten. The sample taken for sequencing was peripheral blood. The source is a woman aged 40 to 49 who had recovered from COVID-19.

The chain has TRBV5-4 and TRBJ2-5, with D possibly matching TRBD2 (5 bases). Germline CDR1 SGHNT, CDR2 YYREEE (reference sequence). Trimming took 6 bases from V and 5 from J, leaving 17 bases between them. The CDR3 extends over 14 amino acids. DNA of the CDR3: TGTGCCAGCACCCCCGGCCCCCGAGGGGAGACCCAGTACTTC. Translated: CASTPGPRGETQYF.

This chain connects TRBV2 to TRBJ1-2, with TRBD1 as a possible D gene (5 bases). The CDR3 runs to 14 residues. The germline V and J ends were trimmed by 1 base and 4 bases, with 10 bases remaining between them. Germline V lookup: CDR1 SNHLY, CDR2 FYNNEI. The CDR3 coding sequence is TGTGCCAGCAGTGAAGAGGGGCCAGCCTATGGCTACACCTTC. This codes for CASSEEGPAYGYTF.

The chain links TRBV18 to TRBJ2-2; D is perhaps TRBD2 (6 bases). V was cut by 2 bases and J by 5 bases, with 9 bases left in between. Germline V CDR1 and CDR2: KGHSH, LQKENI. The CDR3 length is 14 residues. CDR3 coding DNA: TGTGCCAGCTCACCAAAAGGAGGGACCGGGGAGCTGTTTTTT. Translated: CASSPKGGTGELFF.

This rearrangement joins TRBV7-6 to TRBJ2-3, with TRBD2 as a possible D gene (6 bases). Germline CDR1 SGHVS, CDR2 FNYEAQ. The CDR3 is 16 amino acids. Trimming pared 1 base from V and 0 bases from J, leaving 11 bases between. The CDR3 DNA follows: TGTGCCAGCAGCTTAGGGAGGGCCCCTAGCACAGATACGCAGTATTTT. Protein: CASSLGRAPSTDTQYF.

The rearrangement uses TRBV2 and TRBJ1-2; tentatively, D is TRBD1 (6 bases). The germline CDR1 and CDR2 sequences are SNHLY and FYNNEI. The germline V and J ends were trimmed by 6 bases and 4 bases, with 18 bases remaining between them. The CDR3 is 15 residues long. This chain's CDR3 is CASSQGHQGGYGYTF. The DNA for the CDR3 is TGTGCCAGCAGCCAGGGACATCAAGGCGGCTATGGCTACACCTTC.

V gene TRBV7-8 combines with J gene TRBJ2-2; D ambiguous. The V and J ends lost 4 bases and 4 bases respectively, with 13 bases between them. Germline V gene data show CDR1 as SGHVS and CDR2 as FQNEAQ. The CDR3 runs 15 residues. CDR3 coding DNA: TGTGCCAGCAGCTCCATGTGGGCTTCCACCGGGGAGCTGTTTTTT. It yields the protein CASSSMWASTGELFF.

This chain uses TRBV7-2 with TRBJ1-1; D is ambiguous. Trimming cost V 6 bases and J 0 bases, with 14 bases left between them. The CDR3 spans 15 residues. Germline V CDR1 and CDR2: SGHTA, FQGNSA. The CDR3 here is CASSLLPELNTEAFF. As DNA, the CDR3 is TGTGCCAGCAGTCTGCTTCCGGAGCTGAACACTGAAGCTTTCTTT.

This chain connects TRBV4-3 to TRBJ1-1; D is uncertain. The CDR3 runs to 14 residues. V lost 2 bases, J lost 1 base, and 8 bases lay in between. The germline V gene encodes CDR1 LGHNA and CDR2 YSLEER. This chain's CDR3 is CASSQRGWNTEAFF. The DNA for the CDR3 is TGCGCCAGCAGCCAAAGAGGGTGGAACACTGAAGCTTTCTTT.

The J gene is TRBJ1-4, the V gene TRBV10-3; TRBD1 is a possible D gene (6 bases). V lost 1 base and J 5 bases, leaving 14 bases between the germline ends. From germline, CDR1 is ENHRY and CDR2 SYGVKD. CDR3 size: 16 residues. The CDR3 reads CAISEYSAGTNEKLFF. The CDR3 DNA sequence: TGTGCCATCAGTGAGTACTCGGCAGGGACAAATGAAAAACTGTTTTTT.

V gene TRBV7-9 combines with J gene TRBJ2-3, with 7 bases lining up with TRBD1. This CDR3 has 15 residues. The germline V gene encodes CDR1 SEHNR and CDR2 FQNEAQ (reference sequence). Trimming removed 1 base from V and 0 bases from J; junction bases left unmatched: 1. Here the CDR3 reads CASSLGQGSTDTQYF. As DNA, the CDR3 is TGTGCCAGCAGCTTAGGACAGGGTAGCACAGATACGCAGTATTTT.

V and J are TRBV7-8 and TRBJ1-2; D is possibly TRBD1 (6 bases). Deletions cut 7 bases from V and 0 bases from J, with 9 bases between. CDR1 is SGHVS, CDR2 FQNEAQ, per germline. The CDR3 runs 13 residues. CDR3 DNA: TGTGCCAGCACCGGGGGGCCTAACTATGGCTACACCTTC. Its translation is CASTGGPNYGYTF.

DNA of the CDR3: TGCGCCAGCAGCTTGGGGGGAGGTGGAAACACCATATATTTT. It translates to CASSLGGGGNTIYF. This chain uses TRBV5-1 with TRBJ1-3, with no clear D. This CDR3 contains 14 residues. CDR1 and CDR2 (germline): SGHRS, YFSETQ. Trimming took 0 bases from V and 3 from J, leaving 7 bases between them.

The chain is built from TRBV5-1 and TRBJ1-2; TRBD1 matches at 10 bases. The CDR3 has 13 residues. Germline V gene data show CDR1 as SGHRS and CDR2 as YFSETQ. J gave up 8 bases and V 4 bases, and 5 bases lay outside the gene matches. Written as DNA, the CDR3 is TGCGCCAGCAGCACCGGACAGGGGGGCGGCTACACCTTC. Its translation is CASSTGQGGGYTF.

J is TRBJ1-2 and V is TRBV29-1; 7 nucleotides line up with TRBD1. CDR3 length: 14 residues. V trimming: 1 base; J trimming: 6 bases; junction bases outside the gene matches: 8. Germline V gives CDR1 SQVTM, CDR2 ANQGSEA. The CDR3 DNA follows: TGCAGCGTTGAAGGGACGCAGGGGGAGGATGGCTACACCTTC. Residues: CSVEGTQGEDGYTF.

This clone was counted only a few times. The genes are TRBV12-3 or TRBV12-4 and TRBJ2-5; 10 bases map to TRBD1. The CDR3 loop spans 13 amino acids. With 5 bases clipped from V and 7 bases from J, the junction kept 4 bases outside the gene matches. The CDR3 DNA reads TGTGCCAGCAGTATAAGGACAGGGGGGACCCAGTACTTC. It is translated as CASSIRTGGTQYF.

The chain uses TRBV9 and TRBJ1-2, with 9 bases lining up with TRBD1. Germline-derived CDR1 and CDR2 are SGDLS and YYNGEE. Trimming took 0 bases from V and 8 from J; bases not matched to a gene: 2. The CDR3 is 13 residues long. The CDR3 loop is CASSVDGTGGYTF. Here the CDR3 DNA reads TGTGCCAGCAGCGTAGATGGGACAGGGGGCTACACCTTC.

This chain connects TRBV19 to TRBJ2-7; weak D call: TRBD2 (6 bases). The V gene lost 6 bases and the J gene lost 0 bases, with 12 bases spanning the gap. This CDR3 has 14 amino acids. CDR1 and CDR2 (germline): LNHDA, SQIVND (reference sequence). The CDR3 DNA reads TGTGCCAGTAGCCCAAGCGGGCTCTCCTACGAGCAGTACTTC. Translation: CASSPSGLSYEQYF.

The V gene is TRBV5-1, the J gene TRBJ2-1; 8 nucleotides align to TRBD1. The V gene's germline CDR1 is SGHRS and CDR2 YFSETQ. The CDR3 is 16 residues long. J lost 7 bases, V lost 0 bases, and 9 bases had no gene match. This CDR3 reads CASSLGATGVFNEQFF. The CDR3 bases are TGCGCCAGCAGCTTGGGAGCGACAGGGGTTTTTAATGAGCAGTTCTTC.

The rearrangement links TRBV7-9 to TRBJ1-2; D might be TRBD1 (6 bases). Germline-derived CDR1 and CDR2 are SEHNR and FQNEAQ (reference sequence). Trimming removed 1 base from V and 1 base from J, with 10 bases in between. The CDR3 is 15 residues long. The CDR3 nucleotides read TGTGCCAGCAGCTTAGTGGGGGGGCGTAACTATGGCTACACCTTC. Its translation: CASSLVGGRNYGYTF. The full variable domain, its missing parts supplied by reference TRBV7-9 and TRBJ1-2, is DTGVSQNPRHKITKRGQNVTFRCDPISEHNRLYWYRQTLGQGPEFLTYFQNEAQLEKSRLLSDRFSAERPKGSFSTLEIQRTEQGDSAMYLCASSLVGGRNYGYTFGSGTRLTVV.

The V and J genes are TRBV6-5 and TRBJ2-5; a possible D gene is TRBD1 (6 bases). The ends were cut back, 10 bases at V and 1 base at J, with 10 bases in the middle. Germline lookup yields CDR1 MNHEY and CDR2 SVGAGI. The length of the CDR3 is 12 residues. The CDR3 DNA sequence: TGTGCCACACGGACAGCCCAAGAGACCCAGTACTTC. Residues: CATRTAQETQYF.

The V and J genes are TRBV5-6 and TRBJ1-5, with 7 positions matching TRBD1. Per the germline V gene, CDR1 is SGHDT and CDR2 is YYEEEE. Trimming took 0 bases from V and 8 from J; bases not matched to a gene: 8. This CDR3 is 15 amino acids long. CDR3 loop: CASSLAGRGWEPQHF. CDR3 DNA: TGTGCCAGCAGCTTGGCCGGCAGGGGGTGGGAGCCCCAGCATTTT.

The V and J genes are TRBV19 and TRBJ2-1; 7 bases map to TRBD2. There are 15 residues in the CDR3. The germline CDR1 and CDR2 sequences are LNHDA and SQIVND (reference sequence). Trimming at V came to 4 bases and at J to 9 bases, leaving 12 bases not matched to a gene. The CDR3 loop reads CASSRSVGGPIEQFF. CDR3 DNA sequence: TGTGCCAGTAGTAGATCGGTGGGAGGGCCTATTGAGCAGTTCTTC.

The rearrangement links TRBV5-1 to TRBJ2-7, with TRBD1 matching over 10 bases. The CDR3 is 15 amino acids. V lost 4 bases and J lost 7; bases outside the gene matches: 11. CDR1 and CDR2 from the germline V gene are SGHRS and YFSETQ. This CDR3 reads CASSARDRGAGEQYF. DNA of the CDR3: TGCGCCAGCAGCGCCCGGGACAGGGGAGCGGGAGAGCAGTACTTC. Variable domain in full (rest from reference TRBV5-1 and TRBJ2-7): KAGVTQTPRYLIKTRGQQVTLSCSPISGHRSVSWYQQTPGQGLQFLFEYFSETQRNKGNFPGRFSGRQFSNSRSEMNVSTLELGDSALYLCASSARDRGAGEQYFGPGTRLTVT.

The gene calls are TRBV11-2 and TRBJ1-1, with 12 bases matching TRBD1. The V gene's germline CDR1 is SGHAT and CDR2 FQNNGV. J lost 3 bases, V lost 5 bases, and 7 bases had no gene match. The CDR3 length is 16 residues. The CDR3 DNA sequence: TGTGCCAGCAGCGACCGGGACAGGGGGCTTGACACTGAAGCTTTCTTT. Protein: CASSDRDRGLDTEAFF.

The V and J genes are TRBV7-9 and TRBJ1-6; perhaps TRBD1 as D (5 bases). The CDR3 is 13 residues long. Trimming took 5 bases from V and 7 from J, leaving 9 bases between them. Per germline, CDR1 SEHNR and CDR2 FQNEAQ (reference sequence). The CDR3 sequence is CASSPRGNSPLHF. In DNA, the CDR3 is TGTGCCAGCAGCCCCCGGGGGAATTCACCCCTCCACTTT.

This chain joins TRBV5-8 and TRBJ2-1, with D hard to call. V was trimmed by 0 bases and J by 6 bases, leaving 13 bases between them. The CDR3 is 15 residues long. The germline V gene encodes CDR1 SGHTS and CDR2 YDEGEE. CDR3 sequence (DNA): TGTGCCAGCAGCTTGGCCGGTCTCCCAACCAATGAGCAGTTCTTC. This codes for CASSLAGLPTNEQFF.

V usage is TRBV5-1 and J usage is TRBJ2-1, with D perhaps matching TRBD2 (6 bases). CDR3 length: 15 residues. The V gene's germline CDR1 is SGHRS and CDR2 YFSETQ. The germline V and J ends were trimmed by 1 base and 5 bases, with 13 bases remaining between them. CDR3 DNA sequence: TGCGCCAGCAGCTTGCGGGCAGGCGGGGACAATGAGCAGTTCTTC. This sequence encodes CASSLRAGGDNEQFF.

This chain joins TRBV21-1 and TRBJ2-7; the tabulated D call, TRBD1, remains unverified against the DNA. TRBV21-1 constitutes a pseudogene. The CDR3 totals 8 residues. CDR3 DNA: TGTGCCCCCAGCGAGCAGTACTTC. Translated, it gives CAPSEQYF.